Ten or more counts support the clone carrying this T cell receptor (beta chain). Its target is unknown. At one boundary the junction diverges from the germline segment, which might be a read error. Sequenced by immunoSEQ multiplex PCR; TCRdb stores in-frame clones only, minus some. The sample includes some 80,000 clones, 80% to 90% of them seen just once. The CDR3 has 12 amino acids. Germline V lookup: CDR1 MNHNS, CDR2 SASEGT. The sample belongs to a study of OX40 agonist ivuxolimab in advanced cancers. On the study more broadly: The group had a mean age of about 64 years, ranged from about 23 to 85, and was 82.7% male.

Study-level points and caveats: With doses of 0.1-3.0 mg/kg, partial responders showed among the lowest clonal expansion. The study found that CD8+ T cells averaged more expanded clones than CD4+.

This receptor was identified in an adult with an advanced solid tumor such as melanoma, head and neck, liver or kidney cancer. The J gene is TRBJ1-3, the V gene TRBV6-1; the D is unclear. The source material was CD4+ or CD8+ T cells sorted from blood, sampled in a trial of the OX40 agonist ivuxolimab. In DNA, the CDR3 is TGCGCTTCTCACTCCTCTGGAAACACCATATATTTT. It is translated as CASHSSGNTIYF.